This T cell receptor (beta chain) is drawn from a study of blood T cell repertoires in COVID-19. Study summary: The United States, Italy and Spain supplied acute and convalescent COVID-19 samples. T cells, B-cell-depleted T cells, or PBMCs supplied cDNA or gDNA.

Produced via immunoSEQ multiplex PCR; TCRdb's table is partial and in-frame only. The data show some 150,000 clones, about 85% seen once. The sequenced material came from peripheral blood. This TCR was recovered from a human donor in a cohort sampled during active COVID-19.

The CDR3 spells CASSDLTGKEYGYTF. CDR3 DNA: TGTGCCAGCAGTGATCTGACAGGGAAGGAATATGGCTACACCTTC. The chain uses TRBV6-1 and TRBJ1-2, with 7 bases lining up with TRBD1. The CDR3 extends over 15 amino acids. The germline gives CDR1 MNHNS, CDR2 SASEGT. The ends lost 3 bases at V and 5 bases at J; junction bases unmatched: 9.